The clone carrying this T cell receptor beta chain came up a few times. V lost 5 bases, J lost 1 base, and 5 bases stayed unmatched. The CDR3 has 16 amino acids. The sample originates from a study of response to subunit inactivated influenza vaccine. Via MiXCR, TCRdb re-called the RT-PCR reads, giving one row per CDR3 protein. In the table there are more than 700,000 distinct CDR3 sequences, over 20% of which are singletons. The V and J genes are TRBV12-3 or TRBV12-4 and TRBJ2-3, with 11 bases fitting TRBD2. Sequencing was performed on PBMCs from blood, taken around 5 days after vaccination. This receptor was obtained from a man between 50 and 59 years old who received an inactivated influenza vaccine. Here the CDR3 DNA reads TGTGCCAGCAGTCCGCGGGGACTAGCGGGCACAGATACGCAGTATTTT. Amino acids: CASSPRGLAGTDTQYF.